A selection of T cell receptor beta chains follows, all from one sample in a study of shared clonotypes between healthy human individuals. The method was immunoSEQ multiplex PCR; TCRdb's version includes in-frame clones alone and lacks a portion of them. The table lists hundreds of thousands of clones, approximately 96% of them singletons. The sample taken for sequencing was naive CD8+ T cells sorted from blood. The receptors were sampled from a woman under 40 in good health. Each CDR3 is given with its conserved first and last residue. Each record gives: D gene, clone size, J gene, V gene, CDR3 DNA, CDR3 protein. A D gene is named only where the DNA matches it firmly. Where a row states a size, it is once, few, many or the class of an expanded clone; other rows omit it.

>.|.|TRBJ1-5|TRBV28
TGTGCCAGCAGTTTATCGTACAATCAGCCCCAGCATTTT
CASSLSYNQPQHF
>TRBD1|.|TRBJ2-3|TRBV7-7
TGTGCCAGCAGCCCCCACAGGGGAACCCAACCAGATACGCAGTATTTT
CASSPHRGTQPDTQYF
>.|.|TRBJ2-1|TRBV5-4
TGTGCCAGCAGCAAGCCATTAGATGAGCAGTTCTTC
CASSKPLDEQFF
>.|.|TRBJ1-1|TRBV27
TGTGCCAGCAGCTTCCTTACGAACACTGAAGCTTTCTTT
CASSFLTNTEAFF
>TRBD2|.|TRBJ2-1|TRBV19
TGTGCCAGTAGTTCCCAGACTAGCGGTAGCTCCTACAATGAGCAGTTCTTC
CASSSQTSGSSYNEQFF
>TRBD2|once|TRBJ2-3|TRBV13
TGTGCCAGCAGCTTGGGGCTAGCGGGAGTAGCTTCGACAGATACGCAGTATTTT
CASSLGLAGVASTDTQYF
>TRBD2|.|TRBJ2-1|TRBV30
TGTGCCTGGAGTATACTAGCGAACAATGAGCAGTTCTTC
CAWSILANNEQFF
>.|.|TRBJ2-1|TRBV29-1
TGCAGCGTTGAAGGGGGCCCCTCCAATGAGCAGTTCTTC
CSVEGGPSNEQFF
>.|.|TRBJ1-6|TRBV6-1
TGTGCCAGCAGTGAAGACCGCAGGAGAATCTATAATTCACCCCTCCACTTT
CASSEDRRRIYNSPLHF
>TRBD1|.|TRBJ2-1|TRBV5-5
TGTGCCAGCAGCCCCAGGGACAGGGGGCTAAGCTACAATGAGCAGTTCTTC
CASSPRDRGLSYNEQFF
>TRBD2|once|TRBJ2-7|TRBV28
TGTGCCAGCAGGGGACGCCGGACTAGCGGATACGAGCAGTACTTC
CASRGRRTSGYEQYF
>.|.|TRBJ2-1|TRBV7-9
TGTGCCAGCAGCCCCCAGGGGGCGGGAGCCCACAATGAGCAGTTCTTC
CASSPQGAGAHNEQFF
>.|.|TRBJ2-1|TRBV19
TGTGCCAGTACCCTCATCAATGAGCAGTTCTTC
CASTLINEQFF
>TRBD1|.|TRBJ2-2|TRBV5-5
TGTGCCAGCAGTTCCGATACCGGGACAGGCTGGAACGGGGAGCTGTTTTTT
CASSSDTGTGWNGELFF
>.|.|TRBJ2-7|TRBV15
TGTGCCACCAGCAGAGATCCCGCGCCCGAGCAGTACTTC
CATSRDPAPEQYF
>.|few|TRBJ1-1|TRBV5-6
TGTGCCAGCAGCTTGGCTGTGAACACTGAAGCTTTCTTT
CASSLAVNTEAFF
>TRBD2|.|TRBJ2-7|TRBV27
TGTGCCAGCAGTTCGTGGACTAGCGGGAGATACGAGCAGTACTTC
CASSSWTSGRYEQYF
>TRBD1|.|TRBJ2-2|TRBV27
TGTGCCAGCAGTTGGCTCCCAGGGGGTGGCGGGGAGCTGTTTTTT
CASSWLPGGGGELFF
>.|.|TRBJ1-1|TRBV6-5
TGTGCCAGCAGTTACTTGGTGGGCACTGAAGCTTTCTTT
CASSYLVGTEAFF
>.|once|TRBJ1-2|TRBV28
TGTGCCAGCAGCCCTCGGGACGGACGTAACTATGGCTACACCTTC
CASSPRDGRNYGYTF
>TRBD2|.|TRBJ2-3|TRBV28
TGTGCCAGCAGTTTCCCGGCGGGAGAATCCCCAGATACGCAGTATTTT
CASSFPAGESPDTQYF
>.|.|TRBJ2-2|TRBV7-9
TGTGCCAGCAGCTTCTCCGACACCGGGGAGCTGTTTTTT
CASSFSDTGELFF
>.|.|TRBJ1-2|TRBV28
TGTGCCAGCAGTTTCAATGGCTACACCTTC
CASSFNGYTF
>.|.|TRBJ2-1|TRBV27
TGTGCCAGCAGTTTAAGGGGACCCGGTGAGCAGTTCTTC
CASSLRGPGEQFF
>.|.|TRBJ2-1|TRBV11-2
TGTGCCAGCAGCTTAGTAGAGAATGAGCAGTTCTTC
CASSLVENEQFF
>TRBD1|.|TRBJ2-3|TRBV11-2
TGTGCCAGCAGCTTAGGTCGCGGGACAGGGATAGATACGCAGTATTTT
CASSLGRGTGIDTQYF
>TRBD2|.|TRBJ2-7|TRBV5-1
TGCGCCAGCAGTTTGGACGGGGCCGGGACTAGCTACGAGCAGTACTTC
CASSLDGAGTSYEQYF
>.|.|TRBJ2-7|TRBV4-1
TGCGCCAGCAGCCAGTCTACCGACTCTTCCTACGAGCAGTACTTC
CASSQSTDSSYEQYF
>.|.|TRBJ2-7|TRBV15
TGTGCCACCAGCAGTATCGGGAGCCACGAGCAGTACTTC
CATSSIGSHEQYF
>.|.|TRBJ1-3|TRBV2
TGTGCCAGCATCTCCGGCTTCTCTGGAAACACCATATATTTT
CASISGFSGNTIYF
>.|.|TRBJ1-1|TRBV15
TGTGCCACCAGCGGACACCGGGCCCCTGAAGCTTTCTTT
CATSGHRAPEAFF
>.|.|TRBJ2-2|TRBV6-5
TGTGCCAGCAGTTTCGCGTGGACCGGGGAGCTGTTTTTT
CASSFAWTGELFF
>.|.|TRBJ1-3|TRBV7-6
TGTGCCAGCAGCTTAGACGGTAACACCATATATTTT
CASSLDGNTIYF
>.|.|TRBJ1-3|TRBV7-9
TGTGCCAGCAGCGCCGGGACCCACTCTGGAAACACCATATATTTT
CASSAGTHSGNTIYF
>.|.|TRBJ1-5|TRBV28
TGTGCCAGCAGTTTGTCATTCAATCAGCCCCAGCATTTT
CASSLSFNQPQHF
>.|.|TRBJ1-5|TRBV5-5
TGTGCCAGCAGCTTGTCCGGACATAGCAATCAGCCCCAGCATTTT
CASSLSGHSNQPQHF
>.|few|TRBJ2-7|TRBV14
TGTGCCAGCAGCCAACCGGACACACCCTACGAGCAGTACTTC
CASSQPDTPYEQYF
>.|.|TRBJ2-7|TRBV5-6
TGTGCCAGCAGCCTGAACCCTGGCGGGTTGACCTACGAGCAGTACTTC
CASSLNPGGLTYEQYF
>.|once|TRBJ2-7|TRBV28
TGTGCCAGCTGTGGGGTGGACCCCGCCTACGAGCAGTACTTC
CASCGVDPAYEQYF
>TRBD2|.|TRBJ2-1|TRBV5-1
TGCGCCAGCAGCTGGACTAGCGAGCCCTACAATGAGCAGTTCTTC
CASSWTSEPYNEQFF
>.|.|TRBJ2-7|TRBV5-6
TGTGCCAGCAGCTTGGAGGGGGTGAGCTACGAGCAGTACTTC
CASSLEGVSYEQYF
>TRBD2|.|TRBJ2-1|TRBV27
TGTGCCAGCAGCCCCGGGACTAGCAGCAATGGTGAGCAGTTCTTC
CASSPGTSSNGEQFF
>TRBD2|.|TRBJ2-3|TRBV4-2
TGTGCCAGCAGCCAGGAGGGACTAGCGGGAGCAGATACGCAGTATTTT
CASSQEGLAGADTQYF
>.|.|TRBJ2-2|TRBV7-9
TGTGCCAGCAGCTTAGGGCAGGAGAACACCGGGGAGCTGTTTTTT
CASSLGQENTGELFF
>.|.|TRBJ2-2|TRBV7-8
TGTGCCAGCAGCGACTTGTTGGAGGCGAACACCGGGGAGCTGTTTTTT
CASSDLLEANTGELFF
>.|.|TRBJ2-3|TRBV10-3
TGTGCCATCAGTGAGTCAGAAGGGGCCCGCACAGATACGCAGTATTTT
CAISESEGARTDTQYF
>.|.|TRBJ1-2|TRBV15
TGTGCCACCAGCACGAGGAGTAACGATGGCTACACCTTC
CATSTRSNDGYTF
>.|.|TRBJ2-2|TRBV25-1
TGTGCCAGCAGTGAAGAACAGGGTACCCTGACCACCGGGGAGCTGTTTTTT
CASSEEQGTLTTGELFF
>TRBD2|.|TRBJ2-7|TRBV28
TGTGCCAGCAGTTTTATGGGGGATACTAGCGGGTATTCTTACGAGCAGTACTTC
CASSFMGDTSGYSYEQYF
>.|.|TRBJ2-7|TRBV7-9
TGTGCCAGCAGCTTGGATTACTACGAGCAGTACTTC
CASSLDYYEQYF
>.|.|TRBJ2-1|TRBV6-5
TGTGCCACCTGGGATATTTCCTACAATGAGCAGTTCTTC
CATWDISYNEQFF
>.|.|TRBJ2-5|TRBV19
TGTGCCAGTAGTATAGATCAGGTGGGGACCCAGTACTTC
CASSIDQVGTQYF